Listed below are T cell receptor beta chains from one sample, sequenced in a study of primary melanoma T cells and metastatic recurrence. Using immunoSEQ multiplex PCR, the repertoire was profiled, and TCRdb retains in-frame clones only, with some absent. The sample includes some 870 clones, around 85% seen only once; the top ten take approximately 9.6%. Sequencing used melanoma tumor tissue. These TCRs come from a human donor with melanoma. The conserved cysteine and the conserved F or W are not part of the CDR3 here.

TRBV7-5,TRBJ2-7,ASSLSSRDYEQY
TRBV6-8,TRBJ1-4,ASSPRRVGSANEKLF
TRBV7-1,TRBJ1-1,ASSLYRGTEAF
TRBV28,TRBJ1-5,ASFRSRGQPQH
TRBV11-3,TRBJ2-5,ANSALGGYRETQY
TRBV6-8,TRBJ2-3,AILSGRTDTQY
TRBV18,TRBJ2-5,ASSLGWRAQY
TRBV19,TRBJ2-3,ASTRGGIVQFTDTQY
TRBV19,TRBJ1-5,ASRGSTGNQPQH
TRBV29-1,TRBJ1-5,SVTGQSNQPQH
TRBV9,TRBJ1-3,ASSENSGGNTIY
TRBV18,TRBJ1-5,ASSLTGGGNRQPQH
TRBV18,TRBJ2-3,ASSPGTGPDTQY
TRBV7-6,TRBJ2-1,ASSYGRQNYNEQF
TRBV11-3,TRBJ2-3,ASSRLAGGTNTQY
TRBV6-8,TRBJ2-3,AIMPEGLTDTQY
TRBV4-1,TRBJ2-2,ASRGGVGTGELF
TRBV28,TRBJ2-4,ASSPQTSGRGDIQY
TRBV19,TRBJ2-1,ANSKQGGNEQF
TRBV6-8,TRBJ2-1,ASTRLAKGDEQF
TRBV7-1,TRBJ1-2,ASSSPNDRGGGYT
TRBV19,TRBJ2-7,ASSLRSGHEQY
TRBV11-3,TRBJ2-1,ASRLTTSYNEQF
TRBV7-6,TRBJ2-3,ASRPGGTVTDTQY
TRBV18,TRBJ1-2,ASSLDAGGYT
TRBV5-1,TRBJ2-3,ASSFGGLGTHTDTQY
TRBV11-3,TRBJ1-4,ASSLADREGEKLF
TRBV11-3,TRBJ2-1,ASSLVSRPSSYNEQF
TRBV11-3,TRBJ2-3,ASSRTALSADTQY
TRBV29-1,TRBJ2-3,SVRRGLAEGGTQY
TRBV6-8,TRBJ1-3,ASSYSCLSGNTIY
TRBV11-3,TRBJ2-5,ASSLDRGRVGETQY
TRBV5-1,TRBJ2-1,ASSPGAGYKNEQF
TRBV11-3,TRBJ2-7,ASSLGFAGSLDYEQY
TRBV6-1,TRBJ2-7,ASSEAVPGLAGERLEQY
TRBV5-1,TRBJ2-3,ASSLAGGADTQY